This T cell receptor (beta chain) was observed in a study of breast tumors, draining lymph nodes, adjacent tissues. The CDR3 sequence is 16 residues long. CDR1 is LGHNA, CDR2 YNFKEQ, per germline. This clonotype was found a few times. No antigen is known for it. One junction end disagrees with the germline gene, perhaps due to a read error. TCRdb itself ran the multiplex PCR reads through MiXCR, one entry per CDR3 protein. The sample lists around 130,000 distinct CDR3 sequences, around 20% occurring once. Whole-study results and caveats: The data were judged consistent with most tumor T cells coming from lymph node and expanding in tumor.

Axillary draining lymph nodes of breast cancer patients supplied the node samples. The sequenced sample consisted of axillary lymph node tissue. The clonotype comes from a female donor with breast cancer. Some clones in this sample may be carry-over from other donors' samples. V usage is TRBV4-2 and J usage is TRBJ2-3; perhaps TRBD2 as D (7 bases). The CDR3 nucleotides are TGTGCCAGCAGCCAAGATTCTACGGGGGGCACAGGTACGCAGTATTTT. Translated, it gives CASSQDSTGGTGTQYF.